This T cell receptor beta chain was sequenced in a study of shared clonotypes between healthy human individuals. Each subset's genomic DNA was split evenly across several immunoSEQ plates. Using immunoSEQ multiplex PCR, the repertoire was profiled, and TCRdb retains in-frame clones only, with some absent. The top ten hold roughly 0.1% of the sample, which has about 600,000 clones, 95% to 96% seen once. Germline V gene lookup returns CDR1 MNHNY and CDR2 SVGAGI (reference sequence). The CDR3 contains 15 residues. V shed 6 bases and J shed 2 bases, with 16 bases lying between them. As defined, naive CD8 cells were CD45RO-negative and positively selected for CCR7, with terminally differentiated effector memory CD45RA+ cells excluded.

The sequencing input was naive CD8+ T cells sorted from blood. The TCR was taken from a woman aged 25 to 39 in good health. The chain links TRBV6-6 to TRBJ1-1; maybe TRBD1 (5 bases). The DNA for the CDR3 is TGTGCCAGCAGCTCCCGACAGTTTTCAAACACTGAAGCTTTCTTT. Its translation is CASSSRQFSNTEAFF.